These 9 T cell receptor beta chains originate from one sample sequenced in a study of early T cells in non-severe SARS-CoV-2 infection. TCRdb re-called the 5' RACE reads with MiXCR, one entry per CDR3 protein. The profile shows roughly 86,000 distinct CDR3 sequences, 5.5% to 7.5% of them singletons. Sequencing was performed on whole blood. Source of these receptors: an adult who was a healthcare worker with PCR-confirmed SARS-CoV-2 infection or an uninfected control (not recorded which).

The gene calls are TRBV11-2 and TRBJ2-5, with 11 bases matching TRBD2. The junction had 2 bases not matched to a gene; V was cut back by 2 bases and J by 0 bases. Germline V gene lookup returns CDR1 SGHAT and CDR2 FQNNGV. CDR3 length equals 16 residues. The CDR3 sequence: CASSLTSGGNQETQYF. In nucleotides, the CDR3 is TGTGCCAGCAGCTTAACTAGCGGGGGTAACCAAGAGACCCAGTACTTC.

This clonotype turned up a few times. The chain is built from TRBV29-1 and TRBJ2-5; D gene ambiguous. The ends were cut back, 7 bases at V and 3 bases at J, with 6 bases in the middle. Germline V gives CDR1 SQVTM, CDR2 ANQGSEA. This CDR3 comprises 10 residues. The CDR3 DNA is TGCAGCGCCGGAAAAGAGACCCAGTACTTC. Its translation is CSAGKETQYF.

The J gene is TRBJ2-2, the V gene TRBV10-2; D not resolved. Trimming cost V 7 bases and J 3 bases, with 12 bases left between them. This CDR3 is built from 14 residues. Germline CDR1 reads WSHSY; CDR2 reads SAAADI. The CDR3 bases are TGCGCCAGCATGGGTTTTGGACACACCGGGGAGCTGTTTTTT. It yields the protein CASMGFGHTGELFF.

Ten or more counts support this clonotype. The chain couples TRBV6-5 to TRBJ1-2; 9 bases agree with TRBD1. The CDR3 is 15 amino acids. V shed 9 bases, J shed 3 bases, and the junction held 11 bases outside the gene matches. The germline gives CDR1 MNHEY, CDR2 SVGAGI. Here the CDR3 reads CASHRDREGYYGYTF. Written as DNA, the CDR3 is TGTGCCAGTCACCGGGACAGGGAGGGGTACTATGGCTACACCTTC.

This clonotype was detected many times. This chain links TRBV29-1 with TRBJ1-1; D gene unclear. The CDR3 has 15 amino acids. Per germline, CDR1 SQVTM and CDR2 ANQGSEA. The V gene lost 4 bases and the J gene lost 0 bases, with 15 bases spanning the gap. CDR3 region: CSVGGVLGVNTEAFF. For the CDR3, the DNA is TGCAGCGTTGGGGGAGTACTCGGAGTGAACACTGAAGCTTTCTTT.

This clonotype was detected many times. The J gene is TRBJ2-1, the V gene TRBV20-1, with TRBD1 matching over 8 bases. The CDR3 is 14 residues long. Germline trimming cut 6 bases from V and 0 bases from J; bases unmatched to any gene: 4. Per the germline V gene, CDR1 is DFQATT and CDR2 is SNEGSKA (reference sequence). CDR3 bases: TGCAGTGCCAAAGGACAGGGCTCCTACAATGAGCAGTTCTTC. Protein: CSAKGQGSYNEQFF.

V usage is TRBV12-5 and J usage is TRBJ2-7; 7 bases agree with TRBD1. The J segment lost 0 bases and the V segment lost 4 bases, leaving 6 bases of the junction unmatched. The V gene's germline CDR1 is LGHNT and CDR2 FRNRAP. The CDR3 is made up of 15 amino acids. CDR3 in DNA: TGTGCTAGTGGTTCAATCGACAGGGCCTCCTACGAGCAGTACTTC. Its translation is CASGSIDRASYEQYF.

V is TRBV7-2 and J is TRBJ2-3; 7 positions match TRBD1. The germline CDR1 and CDR2 sequences are SGHTA and FQGNSA. The CDR3 runs 14 residues. Trimming took 2 bases from V and 6 from J; bases not matched to a gene: 5. As DNA, the CDR3 is TGTGCCAGCAGCTTACGAGGGGGCGTGGATACGCAGTATTTT. This gives the protein CASSLRGGVDTQYF.

This clonotype was detected ten times or more. The chain has TRBV14 and TRBJ1-6, with D possibly being TRBD1 (5 bases). The CDR3 consists of 14 residues. Trimming took 2 bases from V and 8 from J, leaving 10 bases between them. Germline-derived CDR1 and CDR2 are SGHDN and FVKESK. CDR3: CASSQIARDSPLHF. The CDR3 nucleotides are TGTGCCAGCAGCCAAATCGCCAGGGATTCACCCCTCCACTTT.